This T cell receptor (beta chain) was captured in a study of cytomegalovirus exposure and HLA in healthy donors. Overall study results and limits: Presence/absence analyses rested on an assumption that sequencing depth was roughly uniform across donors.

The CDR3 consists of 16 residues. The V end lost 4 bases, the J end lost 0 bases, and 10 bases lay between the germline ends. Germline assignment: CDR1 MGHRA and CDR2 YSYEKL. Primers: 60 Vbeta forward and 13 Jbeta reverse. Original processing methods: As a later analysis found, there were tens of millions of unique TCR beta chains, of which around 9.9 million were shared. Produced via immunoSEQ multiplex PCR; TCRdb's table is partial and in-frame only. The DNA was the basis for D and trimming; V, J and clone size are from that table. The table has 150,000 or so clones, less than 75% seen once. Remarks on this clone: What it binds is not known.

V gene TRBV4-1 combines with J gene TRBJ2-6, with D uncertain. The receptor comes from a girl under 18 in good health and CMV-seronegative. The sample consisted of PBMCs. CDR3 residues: CASSPPGFSGANVLTF. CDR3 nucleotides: TGCGCCAGCAGCCCCCCGGGTTTCTCTGGGGCCAACGTCCTGACTTTC.